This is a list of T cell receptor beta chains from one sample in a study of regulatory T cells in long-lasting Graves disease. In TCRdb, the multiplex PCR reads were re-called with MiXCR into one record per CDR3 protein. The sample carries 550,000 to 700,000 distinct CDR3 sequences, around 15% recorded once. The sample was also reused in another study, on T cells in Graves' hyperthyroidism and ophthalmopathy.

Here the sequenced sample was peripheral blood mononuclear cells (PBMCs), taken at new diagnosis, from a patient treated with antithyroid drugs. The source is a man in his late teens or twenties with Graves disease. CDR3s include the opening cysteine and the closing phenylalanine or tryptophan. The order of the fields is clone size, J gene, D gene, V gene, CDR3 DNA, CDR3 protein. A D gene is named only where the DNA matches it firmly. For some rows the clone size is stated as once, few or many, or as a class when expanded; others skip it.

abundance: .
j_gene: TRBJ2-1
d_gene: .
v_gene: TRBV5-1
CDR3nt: TGCGCCAGCAGCTTGGCCCATGGTGGCGAGCAGTTCTTC
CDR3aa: CASSLAHGGEQFF

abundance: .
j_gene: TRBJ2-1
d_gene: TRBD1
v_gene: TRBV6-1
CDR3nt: TGTGCCAGCAGTCGGGGGACAGGGATCTATGAGCAGTTCTTC
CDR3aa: CASSRGTGIYEQFF

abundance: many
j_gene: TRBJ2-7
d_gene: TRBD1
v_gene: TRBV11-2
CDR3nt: TGTGCCAGCAGCTCGGACAGGGGAGCTTCCTACGAGCAGTACTTC
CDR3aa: CASSSDRGASYEQYF

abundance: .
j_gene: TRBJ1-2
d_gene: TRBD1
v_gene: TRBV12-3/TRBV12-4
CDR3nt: TGTGCCAGCACCTTACAGGGGACAACTCATGGCTACACCTTC
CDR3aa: CASTLQGTTHGYTF

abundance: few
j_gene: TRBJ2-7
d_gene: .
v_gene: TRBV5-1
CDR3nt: TGCGCCAGCAGCTTGGCTGGGTTCAACGAGCAGTACTTC
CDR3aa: CASSLAGFNEQYF

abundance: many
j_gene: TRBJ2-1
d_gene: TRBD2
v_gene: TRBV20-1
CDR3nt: TGCAGTGCTAGAGATAGTGGGGGGGGTCGGGACAATGAGCAGTTCTTC
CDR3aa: CSARDSGGGRDNEQFF

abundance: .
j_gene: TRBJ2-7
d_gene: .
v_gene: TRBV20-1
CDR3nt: TGCAGTGCTAACCGGGACTCCCTACAAACTTACTACGAGCAGTACTTC
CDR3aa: CSANRDSLQTYYEQYF

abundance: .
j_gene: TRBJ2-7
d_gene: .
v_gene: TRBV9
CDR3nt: TGTGCCAGCAGCGTAGATCAGGCAGCGCGCGAGCAGTACTTC
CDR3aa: CASSVDQAAREQYF

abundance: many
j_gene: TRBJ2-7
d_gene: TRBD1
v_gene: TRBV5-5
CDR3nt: TGTGCCAGCAGCCCTGCAGGACAGGGCTCCTACGAGCAGTACTTC
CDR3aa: CASSPAGQGSYEQYF

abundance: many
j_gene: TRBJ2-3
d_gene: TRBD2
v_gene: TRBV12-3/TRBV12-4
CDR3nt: TGTGCCAGCAGTCCGGGACTAGCGGGAATGGATACGCAGTATTTT
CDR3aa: CASSPGLAGMDTQYF

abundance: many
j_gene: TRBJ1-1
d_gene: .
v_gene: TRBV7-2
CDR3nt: TGTGCCAGCAGCTTACTCTCGAAGAACACTGAAGCTTTCTTT
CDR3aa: CASSLLSKNTEAFF

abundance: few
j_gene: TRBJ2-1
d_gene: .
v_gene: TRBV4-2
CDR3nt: TGTGCCAGCAGCCAGTTGCCAGAGAGCACCTACAATGAGCAGTTCTTC
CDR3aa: CASSQLPESTYNEQFF

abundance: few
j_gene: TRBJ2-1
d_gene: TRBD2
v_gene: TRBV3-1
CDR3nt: TGTGCCAGCAGCCAAGACCCTAGCGGGAGTTTGTGGTTCTTC
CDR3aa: CASSQDPSGSLWFF

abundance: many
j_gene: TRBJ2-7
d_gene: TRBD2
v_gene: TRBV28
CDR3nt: TGTGCCAGCAGTTTTCCCTTAAGGGCCCGAGGGGGACTAGCGGCGGAATGGGGCTCCTACGAGCAGTACTTC
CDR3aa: CASSFPLRARGGLAAEWGSYEQYF

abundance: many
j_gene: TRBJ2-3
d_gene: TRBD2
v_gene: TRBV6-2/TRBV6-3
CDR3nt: TGTGCCAGCAGGACACTAGCGGGAGGAGGGGGTAGCACAGATACGCAGTATTTT
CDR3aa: CASRTLAGGGGSTDTQYF

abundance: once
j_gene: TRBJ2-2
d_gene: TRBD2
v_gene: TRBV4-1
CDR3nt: TGCGCCAGCAGCCAAGAACGGGAGGGCCGAACCGGGGAGCTGTTTTTT
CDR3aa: CASSQEREGRTGELFF

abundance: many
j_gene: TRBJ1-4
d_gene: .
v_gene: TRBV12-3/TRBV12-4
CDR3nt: TGTGCCAGCCGCAGGGGAGATGAAAAACTGTTTTTT
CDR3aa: CASRRGDEKLFF

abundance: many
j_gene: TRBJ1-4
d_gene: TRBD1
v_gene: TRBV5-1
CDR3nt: TGTGCCAGCAGCTTAAGGACAGGGGGCGACGAAAAACTGTTTTTT
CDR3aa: CASSLRTGGDEKLFF

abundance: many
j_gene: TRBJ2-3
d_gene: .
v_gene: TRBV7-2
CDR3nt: TGTGCCAGCAGCTTTAGTGGGAGTAGTGGAGATACGCAGTATTTT
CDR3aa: CASSFSGSSGDTQYF

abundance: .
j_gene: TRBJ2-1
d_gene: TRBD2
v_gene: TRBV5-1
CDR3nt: TGCGCCAGCAGCTTCACTAGCGGGAGGGCCCCCTCCTACAATGAGCAGTTCTTC
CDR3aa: CASSFTSGRAPSYNEQFF

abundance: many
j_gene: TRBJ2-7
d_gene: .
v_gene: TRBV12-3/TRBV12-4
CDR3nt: TGTGCCAGCAGGAGTAGCGGCTTAACCTACGAGCAGTACTTC
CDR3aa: CASRSSGLTYEQYF

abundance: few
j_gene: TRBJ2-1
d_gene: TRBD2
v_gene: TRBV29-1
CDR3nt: TGCAGCGCTAGCGGGAGGCTCTTCGATGAGCAGTTCTTC
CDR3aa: CSASGRLFDEQFF

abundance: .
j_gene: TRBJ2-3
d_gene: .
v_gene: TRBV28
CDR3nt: TGTGCCAGCAGTTTAGGGGGCCGGGGTCCAGATACGCAGTATTTT
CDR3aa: CASSLGGRGPDTQYF

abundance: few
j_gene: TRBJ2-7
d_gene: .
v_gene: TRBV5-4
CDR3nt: TGTGCCAGCAGCTTGGATGCGGGGGCTAGCTACGAGCAGTACTTC
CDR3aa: CASSLDAGASYEQYF

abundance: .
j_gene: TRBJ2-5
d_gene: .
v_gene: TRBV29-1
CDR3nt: TGCAGCGTGGGCACAGGGTATGGAGAGACCCAGTACTTC
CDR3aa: CSVGTGYGETQYF

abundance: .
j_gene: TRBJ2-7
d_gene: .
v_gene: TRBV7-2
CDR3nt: TGTGCCAGCAGCCAAGAAGTGCTCAGCGAGCAGTACTTC
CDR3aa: CASSQEVLSEQYF

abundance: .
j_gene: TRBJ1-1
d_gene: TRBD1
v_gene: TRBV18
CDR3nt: TGTGCCAGCACCAAGGACAGGGCTAACACTGAAGCTTTCTTT
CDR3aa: CASTKDRANTEAFF

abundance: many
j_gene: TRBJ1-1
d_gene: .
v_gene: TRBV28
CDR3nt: TGTGCCAGCATTGCAGGGGCCATGAACACTGAAGCTTTCTTT
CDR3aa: CASIAGAMNTEAFF

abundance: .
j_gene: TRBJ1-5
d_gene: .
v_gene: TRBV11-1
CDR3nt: TGTGCCAGCAGCTTGGCCCAAAATCAGCCCCAGCATTTT
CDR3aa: CASSLAQNQPQHF

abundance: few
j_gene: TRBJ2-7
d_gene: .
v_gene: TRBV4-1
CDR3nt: TGCGCCAGCAGCCATTGGATAGCGCAAAGCTCCTACGAGCAGTACTTC
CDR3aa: CASSHWIAQSSYEQYF

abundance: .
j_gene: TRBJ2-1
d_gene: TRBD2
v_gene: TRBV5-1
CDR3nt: TGCGCCAGCAGCTTGGGTATTAGCGGGGAAAGCTCCTACAATGAGCAGTTCTTC
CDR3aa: CASSLGISGESSYNEQFF

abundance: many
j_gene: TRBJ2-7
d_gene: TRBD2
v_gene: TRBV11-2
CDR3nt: TGTGCCAGCAGTCAAGGACTAGCGGGACCCTACGAGCAGTACTTC
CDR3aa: CASSQGLAGPYEQYF

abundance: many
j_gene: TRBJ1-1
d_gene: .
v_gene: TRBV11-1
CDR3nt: TGTGCCAGCAGCCCCCCCTCAGGGGCAAGGAACACTGAAGCTTTCTTT
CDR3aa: CASSPPSGARNTEAFF

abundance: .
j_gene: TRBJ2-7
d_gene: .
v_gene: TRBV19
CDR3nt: TGTGCCAGTACCCCAACCATTGTGGCCTACGAGCAGTACTTC
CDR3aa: CASTPTIVAYEQYF

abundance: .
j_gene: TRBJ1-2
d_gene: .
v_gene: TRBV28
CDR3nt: TGTGCCAGCAGCCGGACAGCCACTAACTATGGCTACACCTTC
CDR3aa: CASSRTATNYGYTF

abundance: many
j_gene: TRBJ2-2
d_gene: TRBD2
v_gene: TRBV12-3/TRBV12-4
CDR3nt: TGTGCCAGCAGCCCGGGACTAGCGGGAGGGCGCAACACCGGGGAGCTGTTTTTT
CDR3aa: CASSPGLAGGRNTGELFF

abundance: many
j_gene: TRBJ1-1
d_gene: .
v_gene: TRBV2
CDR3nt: TGTGCCAGATCTATCCGGCAGGGAAACACTGAAGCTTTCTTT
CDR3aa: CARSIRQGNTEAFF

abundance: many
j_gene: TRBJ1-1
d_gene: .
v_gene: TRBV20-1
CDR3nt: TGCAGTGCTAGGGACGGCGGGTTTGAAGCTTTCTTT
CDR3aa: CSARDGGFEAFF

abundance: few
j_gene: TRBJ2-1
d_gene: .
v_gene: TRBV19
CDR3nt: TGTGCCAGTAGTATGGTCGGCCACTCCTACAATGAGCAGTTCTTC
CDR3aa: CASSMVGHSYNEQFF

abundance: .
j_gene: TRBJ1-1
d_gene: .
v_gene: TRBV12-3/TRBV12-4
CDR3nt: TGTGCCAGCAGACTCCTCCTCACAGGGACTGAAGCTTTCTTT
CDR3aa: CASRLLLTGTEAFF

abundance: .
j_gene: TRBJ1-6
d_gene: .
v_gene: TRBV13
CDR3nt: TGTGCCAGCAGCTTAGGGGTCAGGGACCCTTATAATTCACCCCTCCACTTT
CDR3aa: CASSLGVRDPYNSPLHF

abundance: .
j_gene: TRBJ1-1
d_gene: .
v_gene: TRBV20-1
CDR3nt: TGCAGTGCTAGAGAGGGTAGTCCCAGACGTGAAGCTTTCTTT
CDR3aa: CSAREGSPRREAFF

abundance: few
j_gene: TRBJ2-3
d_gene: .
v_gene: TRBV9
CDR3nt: TGTGCCAGCAGCGTAGCCGGCCAGCTAGGCACAGATACGCAGTATTTT
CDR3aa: CASSVAGQLGTDTQYF

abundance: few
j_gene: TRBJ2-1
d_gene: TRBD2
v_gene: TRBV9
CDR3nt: TGTGCCAGCAGCGTACGCGGCGGGAGCTCCTACAATGAGCAGTTCTTC
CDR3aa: CASSVRGGSSYNEQFF

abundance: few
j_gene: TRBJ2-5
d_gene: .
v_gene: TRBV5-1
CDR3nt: TGCGCCAGCAGCTGGGCCGGACTGGCCTGGGAGACCCAGTACTTC
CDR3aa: CASSWAGLAWETQYF

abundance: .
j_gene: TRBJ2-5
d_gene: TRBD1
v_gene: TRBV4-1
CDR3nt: TGCGCCAGCAGCGCCCGACAGGGGCGGGAGACCCAGTACTTC
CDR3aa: CASSARQGRETQYF

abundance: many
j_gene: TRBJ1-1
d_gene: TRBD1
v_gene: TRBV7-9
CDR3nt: TGTGCCAGCAGCCCCGGGACAGGGAGGTACACTGAAGCTTTCTTT
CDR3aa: CASSPGTGRYTEAFF

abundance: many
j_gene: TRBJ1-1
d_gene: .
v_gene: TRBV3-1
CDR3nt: TGTGCCAGCAGCCGCACAAACGCGATCACTGAAGCTTTCTTT
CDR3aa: CASSRTNAITEAFF

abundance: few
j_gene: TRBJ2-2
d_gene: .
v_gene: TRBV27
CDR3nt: TGTGCCAGCAGTTTATTTCAAGTCCCAGGGAACACCGGGGAGCTGTTTTTT
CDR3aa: CASSLFQVPGNTGELFF

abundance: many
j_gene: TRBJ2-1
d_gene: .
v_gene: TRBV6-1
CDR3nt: TGTGCCAGCAGACCGGGCGGTAGTATAAGCTCCTACAATGAGCAGTTCTTC
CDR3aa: CASRPGGSISSYNEQFF

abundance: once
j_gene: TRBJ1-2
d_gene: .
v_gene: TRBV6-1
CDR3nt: TGTGCCAGCAGATTTAAGAAGGGGGACTATGGCTACACCTTC
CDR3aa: CASRFKKGDYGYTF

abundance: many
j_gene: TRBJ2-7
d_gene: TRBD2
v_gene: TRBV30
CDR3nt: TGTGCCTGGTCTCTAGCGGGGGGAGAGCAGTACTTC
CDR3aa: CAWSLAGGEQYF